This TCR beta chain derives from a study of cytomegalovirus exposure and HLA in healthy donors. Overall study findings and caveats: Many donors shared some public TCRs, even though most TCR sequences were rare. In vitro, three CMV-associated chains proved specific for CMV antigens. The investigators catalogued 180 or so TCR beta chains as cytomegalovirus-associated.

CDR3 size: 16 residues. Unmatched junction bases numbered 10, after V lost 6 bases and J lost 4 bases. The germline V gene has CDR1 SGDLS and CDR2 YYNGEE. Using immunoSEQ multiplex PCR, the repertoire was profiled, and TCRdb retains in-frame clones only, with some absent. The sample comprises about 120,000 clones, more than 70% of which are singletons, and around 1.9% rests with the top ten. On this clone itself: Antigen specificity is unknown.

The chain has TRBV9 and TRBJ2-6, with 7 bases aligning to TRBD1. This clonotype was obtained from a woman under 30 in good health and CMV-seronegative. Material: PBMCs. The CDR3 is CASTRTGASGANVLTF. CDR3 coding DNA: TGTGCCAGCACCCGAACAGGGGCCTCCGGGGCCAACGTCCTGACTTTC.